Detailed here is one T cell receptor beta chain. Its antigen is unidentified. This record comes from a study of OX40 agonist ivuxolimab in advanced cancers. For the study at large: The treatment was a fully human IgG2 OX40 agonist, ivuxolimab. Overall study results and limits: In the 0.1 to 3.0 mg/kg range, CD4+ and CD8+ blood T cells had expanded clonally by week 6. Among the least clonally expanded were partial responders at 0.1-3.0 mg/kg.

Repertoires were generated with immunoSEQ multiplex PCR, while TCRdb's copy carries only in-frame clones and drops some. Here the sample spans tens of thousands of clones, 79% being singletons. The germline CDR1 and CDR2 sequences are SNHLY and FYNNEI. V shed 2 bases and J shed 5 bases, with 16 bases lying between them. This CDR3 is built from 15 residues. The rearrangement uses TRBV2 and TRBJ2-7; no reliable D call. The TCR was taken from an adult with an advanced solid tumor such as melanoma, head and neck, liver or kidney cancer. Sequences were derived from CD4+ or CD8+ T cells sorted from blood, sampled in a trial of the OX40 agonist ivuxolimab. CDR3 sequence: CASSERLADGDEQYF. The CDR3 DNA reads as TGTGCCAGCAGTGAAAGGTTGGCGGATGGGGACGAGCAGTACTTC.